A selection of T cell receptor beta chains follows, all from one sample in a study of T-cell reconstitution after alpha-beta-depleted transplantation in children. A single record per CDR3 protein comes from TCRdb applying MiXCR to the PCR reads. The sample gives about 610,000 distinct CDR3 sequences, over 9.5% of which show up once; less than 5% is in the top ten. The input for sequencing was PBMCs from the stem cell graft donor, taken from the stem cell graft. The source of these receptors is a human donor who donated a stem cell graft to a child with acute myeloid leukemia. The CDR3 runs from the conserved cysteine through the conserved F or W. A D gene is named only where the DNA matches it firmly. Rows give clone size only sometimes, using once, few, many, or a class for an expanded clone.

v_gene	abundance	d_gene	len	j_gene	CDR3nt	CDR3aa
TRBV9	few	.	13	TRBJ1-6	TGTGCCAGCAGCGTAGACGGGGCCGCGCCCCTCCACTTT	CASSVDGAAPLHF
TRBV10-3	.	.	14	TRBJ2-1	TGTGCCATCAGTGAGTCTTTGGGATCCAATGAGCAGTTCTTC	CAISESLGSNEQFF
TRBV7-8	.	TRBD1	14	TRBJ2-1	TGTGCCAGCAGAGACAGGGAGACCAGGAATGAGCAGTTCTTC	CASRDRETRNEQFF
TRBV19	few	.	15	TRBJ1-5	TGTGCCAGTAGTATCTGGGGATCCATGGGGCAGCCCCAGCATTTT	CASSIWGSMGQPQHF
TRBV5-1	.	.	14	TRBJ1-6	TGCGCCAGCAGCTTTTACGGAAATAATTCACCCCTCCACTTT	CASSFYGNNSPLHF
TRBV18	.	.	13	TRBJ1-1	TGTGCCAGCTCACCAAGGGCAGACACTGAAGCTTTCTTT	CASSPRADTEAFF
TRBV4-2	many	.	13	TRBJ1-2	TGTGCCAGCAGCCCCGGGGGGGACTATGGCTACACCTTC	CASSPGGDYGYTF
TRBV6-2/TRBV6-3	many	TRBD2	19	TRBJ2-3	TGTGCCAGCAGTTTCCAGACTAGCGGTCTATTTAAGGAGGCAGATACGCAGTATTTT	CASSFQTSGLFKEADTQYF
TRBV29-1	few	TRBD1	11	TRBJ1-1	TGCAGCGTGCAGGGGGGGACTGAAGCTTTCTTT	CSVQGGTEAFF
TRBV10-3	many	.	16	TRBJ2-7	TGTGCCATCAGCAAATTCCGGGACTCGCGCTCCTACGAGCAGTACTTC	CAISKFRDSRSYEQYF
TRBV6-5	many	TRBD2	16	TRBJ2-3	TGTGCCAGCACCCCGGGACTAGCGGGTGGTACAGATACGCAGTATTTT	CASTPGLAGGTDTQYF
TRBV6-2/TRBV6-3	few	.	15	TRBJ2-1	TGTGCCAGCAGTCTCCGAGGGGCGGGCCTGATCGAGCAGTTCTTC	CASSLRGAGLIEQFF
TRBV7-9	many	.	12	TRBJ2-1	TGTGCCAGCAGCTCTACAGACAATGAGCAGTTCTTC	CASSSTDNEQFF
TRBV28	.	TRBD1	12	TRBJ1-2	TGTGCCAGCAGTTTACAGGGGGTTGGCTACACCTTC	CASSLQGVGYTF
TRBV11-3	few	TRBD1	14	TRBJ2-3	TGTGCCAGCAGCTCCAGGGGGAACACAGATACGCAGTATTTT	CASSSRGNTDTQYF
TRBV6-2/TRBV6-3	.	TRBD2	15	TRBJ2-5	TGTGCCAGCAGGACTAGCGGGAGACGAGGAGAGACCCAGTACTTC	CASRTSGRRGETQYF
TRBV5-1	.	TRBD1	15	TRBJ2-7	TGCGCCAGCAGCGCGATAGCAGGGGGCCCCGAGGAGCAGTACTTC	CASSAIAGGPEEQYF
TRBV20-1	many	TRBD2	14	TRBJ2-2	TGCAGTGCTGCGGGAGACGCGTTCACCGGGGAGCTGTTTTTT	CSAAGDAFTGELFF
TRBV19	.	.	17	TRBJ2-3	TGTGCCAGTGGCTCGGGGCGGGACGCCGCGGGCACAGATACGCAGTATTTT	CASGSGRDAAGTDTQYF
TRBV20-1	.	.	16	TRBJ2-5	TGCAGTGCTAGAAGGGGGGGAGGGCTGGGGCGAGAGACCCAGTACTTC	CSARRGGGLGRETQYF
TRBV12-3/TRBV12-4	once	TRBD2	16	TRBJ2-2	TGTGCCAGCAGTTTGATTAGCGGGGCTAACACCGGGGAGCTGTTTTTT	CASSLISGANTGELFF
TRBV5-6	many	TRBD1	14	TRBJ2-1	TGTGCCAGCAGCCCCGGACAGGGAATCAATGAGCAGTTCTTC	CASSPGQGINEQFF
TRBV6-2/TRBV6-3	many	TRBD1	14	TRBJ2-7	TGTGCCAGCAGTTACGGGACAGGGACCTACGAGCAGTACTTC	CASSYGTGTYEQYF
TRBV2	many	.	12	TRBJ2-7	TGTGCCAGCAGTGAGACGGTCCTACAGCAGTACTTC	CASSETVLQQYF
TRBV20-1	once	.	13	TRBJ2-4	TGCAGTGCTAGGGAGGGAGCCAAAAACATTCAGTACTTC	CSAREGAKNIQYF
TRBV11-2	few	TRBD1	16	TRBJ2-5	TGTGCCAGCAGCTTGGGACAGGGGGCAACAGGAGAGACCCAGTACTTC	CASSLGQGATGETQYF
TRBV4-3	few	TRBD1	16	TRBJ2-2	TGCGCCAGCAGCCAGGGGGAGGACAGGGTTCCCGGGGAGCTGTTTTTT	CASSQGEDRVPGELFF
TRBV28	few	.	15	TRBJ1-5	TGTGCCAGCTACGGATCCCAAGCTGGCAATCAGCCCCAGCATTTT	CASYGSQAGNQPQHF
TRBV20-1	few	.	13	TRBJ2-5	TGCAGTGCTAGAGATGTTCAACAAGAGACCCAGTACTTC	CSARDVQQETQYF
TRBV20-1	.	.	16	TRBJ1-5	TGCAGTGCTAGTCCGACAGGACGGGATAGCAATCAGCCCCAGCATTTT	CSASPTGRDSNQPQHF
TRBV6-4	few	TRBD2	15	TRBJ2-7	TGTGCCAGCAGGGGGACTAGCGGGAGATTCGACGAGCAGTACTTC	CASRGTSGRFDEQYF
TRBV29-1	.	TRBD1	15	TRBJ1-2	TGCAGCGTTGAAATTCAGGGGGCTGCTAACTATGGCTACACCTTC	CSVEIQGAANYGYTF